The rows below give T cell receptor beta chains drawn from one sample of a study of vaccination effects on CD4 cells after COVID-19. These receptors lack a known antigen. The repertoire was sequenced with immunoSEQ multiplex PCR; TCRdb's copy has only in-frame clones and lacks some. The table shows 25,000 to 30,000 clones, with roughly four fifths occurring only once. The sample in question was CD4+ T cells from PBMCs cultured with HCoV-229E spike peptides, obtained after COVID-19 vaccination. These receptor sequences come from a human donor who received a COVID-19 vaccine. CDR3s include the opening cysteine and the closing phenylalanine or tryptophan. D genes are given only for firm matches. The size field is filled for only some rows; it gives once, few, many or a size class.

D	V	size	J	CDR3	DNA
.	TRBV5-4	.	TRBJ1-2	CASRGADYGYTF	TGTGCCAGCAGGGGGGCTGACTATGGCTACACCTTC
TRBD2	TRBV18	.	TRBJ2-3	CASSPPVKRSGGSDTQYF	TGTGCCAGCTCACCACCGGTTAAGAGATCGGGAGGGTCAGATACGCAGTATTTT
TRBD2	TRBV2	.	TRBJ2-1	CASREMGLAGGSLNEQFF	TGTGCCAGCAGGGAAATGGGGCTAGCGGGAGGTAGCTTGAATGAGCAGTTCTTC
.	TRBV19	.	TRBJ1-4	CATMSRGDNEKLFF	TGTGCCACCATGAGCAGGGGAGATAATGAAAAACTGTTTTTT
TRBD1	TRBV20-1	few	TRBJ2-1	CSAAPGGEQFF	TGCAGTGCTGCCCCAGGGGGTGAGCAGTTCTTC
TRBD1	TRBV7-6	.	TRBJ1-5	CASSQGQGVGNQPQHF	TGTGCCAGCAGCCAAGGACAGGGGGTAGGCAATCAGCCCCAGCATTTT
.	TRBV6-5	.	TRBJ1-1	CASSRWNTEAFF	TGTGCCAGCAGCCGGTGGAACACTGAAGCTTTCTTT
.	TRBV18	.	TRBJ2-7	CASSPMGLLHEQYF	TGTGCCAGCTCACCAATGGGTTTACTCCACGAGCAGTACTTC
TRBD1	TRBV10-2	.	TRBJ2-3	CASSQGAASTDTQYF	TGCGCCAGCAGTCAGGGGGCGGCTAGCACAGATACGCAGTATTTT
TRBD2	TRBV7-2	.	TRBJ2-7	CASSYTSGSEQYF	TGTGCCAGCAGCTATACTAGCGGGAGCGAGCAGTACTTC
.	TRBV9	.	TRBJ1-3	CASSAGAAGNTIYF	TGTGCCAGCAGCGCGGGGGCGGCTGGAAACACCATATATTTT
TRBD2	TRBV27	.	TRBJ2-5	CASPVWYSGSLLQETQYF	TGTGCCAGCCCCGTGTGGTATAGCGGGAGCCTACTTCAAGAGACCCAGTACTTC
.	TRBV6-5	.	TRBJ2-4	CASSPPNRNIQYF	TGTGCCAGCAGTCCTCCTAATCGTAACATTCAGTACTTC